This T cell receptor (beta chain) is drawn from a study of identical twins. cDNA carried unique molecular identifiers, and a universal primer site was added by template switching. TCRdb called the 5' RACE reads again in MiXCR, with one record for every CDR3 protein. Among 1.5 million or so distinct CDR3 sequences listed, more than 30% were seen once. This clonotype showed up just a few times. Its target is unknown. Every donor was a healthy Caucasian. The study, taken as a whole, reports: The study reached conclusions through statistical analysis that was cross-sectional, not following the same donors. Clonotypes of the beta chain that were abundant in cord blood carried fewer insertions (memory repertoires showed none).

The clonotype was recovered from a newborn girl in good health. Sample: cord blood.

Written as DNA, the CDR3 is TGCAGTGCTAGACGGGACATAAACTATGGCTACACCTTC. This sequence encodes CSARRDINYGYTF. This chain uses TRBV20-1 with TRBJ1-2, with a possible D match to TRBD1 (6 bases). Trimming removed 2 bases at V and 2 bases at J, with 9 bases between. Germline V gene sequence: CDR1 DFQATT, CDR2 SNEGSKA (reference sequence). This CDR3 has 13 amino acids.